The T cell receptor beta chain under discussion was sequenced for a study of blood T cells in healthy people across ages. This clonotype appeared a few times. The CDR3 contains 15 residues. Germline loops: CDR1 MNHNY, CDR2 SVGAGI (reference sequence). For the second PCR, which ran for roughly 7 to 11 cycles, a sample-barcoded 5' primer and a J-beta primer mix were used. From the 5' RACE reads, TCRdb called clonotypes with MiXCR, one entry per CDR3 protein. The sample consists of over a million distinct CDR3 sequences, roughly 45% of them appearing once. The sequenced sample was blood. This clonotype originated in a woman under 30 in good health. This chain links TRBV6-6 with TRBJ2-7; 9 bases map to TRBD2. The J call is uncertain, as TRBJ2-5 better fits the DNA end. CDR3 residues: CASSRTSEVGETQYF. The CDR3, as DNA: TGTGCCAGCAGTCGGACTAGCGAAGTTGGGGAGACCCAGTACTTC.